Shown below are 2 T cell receptor beta chains from a single sample sequenced in a study of blood T cell repertoires in COVID-19. Sequencing used immunoSEQ multiplex PCR; TCRdb keeps in-frame clones, though not all of them. The sample gives some 30,000 clones, about 86% of which show up once; about 5% is in the top ten. The sample was peripheral blood. These receptors originate from a woman aged 70-85 years with active COVID-19.

The chain joins TRBV7-2 to TRBJ1-3, with 7 bases fitting TRBD1. Per the germline V gene, CDR1 is SGHTA and CDR2 is FQGNSA. The V and J ends lost 4 bases and 4 bases, in that order; junction bases with no gene match: 7. The CDR3 contains 15 residues. The CDR3 loop is CASSSTGFGGNTIYF. The CDR3 nucleotides read TGTGCCAGCAGCTCGACAGGGTTCGGCGGAAACACCATATATTTT.

This clone was seen only a few times. This sequence joins TRBV10-3 and TRBJ1-3, with 8 bases matching TRBD1. The V and J ends lost 7 bases and 2 bases, in that order; junction bases with no gene match: 16. CDR3 length: 18 amino acids. CDR1 and CDR2 from the germline V gene are ENHRY and SYGVKD. The CDR3 region is CAITSTGVGGIAGNTIYF. The CDR3, as DNA: TGTGCCATCACCTCGACAGGGGTGGGTGGTATTGCTGGAAACACCATATATTTT.